This T cell receptor (beta chain) was retrieved from a study of Ad26.COV2.S vaccination and SARS-CoV-2 variants (dated by TCRdb to the early 2020s). Context from the whole study: Vaccine-arm donors were drawn from COV1001, a multicentre, randomized, double-blind, placebo-controlled phase I-IIa trial of Ad26.COV2.S in healthy adults. Ad26.COV2.S was administered intramuscularly at 5 x 10^10 or 1 x 10^11 viral particles, either as a single shot or as two shots given 56 days apart. TCRbeta repertoire sequencing served as the tool for gauging how specific and how broad the SARS-CoV-2-reactive T cell receptors were following Ad26.COV2.S vaccination. A total of 32 samples were included in the TCR-sequenced set, comprising around 20 Ad26.COV2.S vaccine recipients, 5 placebo recipients and 8 SARS-CoV-2 convalescent individuals. Trial participants were randomized into five groups of five, in which low-dose or high-dose Ad26.COV2.S was given once or twice, or placebo was given on both occasions. Throughout the experiments and outcome assessment, investigators stayed blinded to trial group allocation. General findings and caveats noted by the study authors: The study lacked the statistical power to compare responses across vaccine doses or regimens. Comparable non-spike TCR breadth was observed between vaccine and placebo recipients, consistent with only spike being contained in the vaccine. After vaccination, spike-specific CD8+ and CD4+ T cell responses were reported to show substantial breadth. Compared with placebo recipients, Ad26.COV2.S recipients showed higher spike-specific TCR breadth (P = 0.0014). The authors noted that the TCR breadth and depth analyses may have underestimated total T cell responses.

TCRbeta CDR3 regions were sequenced with the immunoSEQ Assay. After extraction, genomic DNA underwent amplification by bias-controlled multiplex PCR, followed by high-throughput sequencing. From the authors' description of their analysis: To quantify the absolute abundance of every unique TCRbeta CDR3 region, sequences were collapsed and filtered. T cell fraction was estimated by normalization of TCRbeta template counts to usable DNA, with usable DNA being measured through amplification of reference genes present in all nucleated cells. Repertoire TCRs were annotated as SARS-CoV-2-specific by exact matching of V gene, CDR3 amino acid sequence and J gene to a known reactive TCR set. MIRA supplied the reference SARS-CoV-2 TCR set, which was filtered for enrichment in COVID-19-positive ImmuneCODE repertoires so that public or cross-reactive TCRs were removed. Drawing on the MIRA antigens, annotated TCRs were analysed further at the level of specific ORF or position within ORF. Breadth was defined as the number of annotated unique rearrangements divided by the total number of unique productive rearrangements, and depth was defined as the summed frequency of the annotated unique rearrangements. TCR breadth was compared between groups using two-sided Wilcoxon rank-sum tests. The clones in this table, taken by TCRdb from immuneACCESS, are in-frame only. Not every clone is retained; where verified, under half of the shortfall comes from an unresolved V gene, and the cause of the rest is unknown. The V and J calls and clone size come from that table; D and trimming were worked out from the DNA. The sample has roughly 300,000 clones on record, approximately 86% of them singletons. The biggest ten clones account for around 10% of the sample.

For this clone: Its binding antigen is unknown. It has no much larger one-base neighbor in the sample; base qualities were not kept.

The sample's treatment or condition label, decoded: some 19 received Ad26.COV2.S at low or high dose, single or two shots; about five received placebo; per-sample allocation not given. Repertoires of vaccine and placebo recipients were sequenced from samples taken on day 63 after the first injection. In Cohort 1b, 25 to 30 adults aged 18-55 years were enrolled at a single site in Boston, USA, between 29 July and 7 August 2020. As a vaccine, Ad26.COV2.S was a replication-incompetent adenovirus type 26 vector that expressed a prefusion-stabilized SARS-CoV-2 spike protein derived from the original Wuhan strain. The CDR3 holds 12 amino acids from the cysteine to the phenylalanine. Kept here is only the CDR3 DNA, which spans 36 bases and is read in frame from base 1. CDR1 is given as KGHSH and CDR2 as LQKENI, both from the germline V gene. The V and J ends are trimmed by 0 bases and 6 bases, leaving 3 bases between them.

Recombination linked TRBV18 to TRBJ2-1; a confident D gene designation cannot be given. The origin of this receptor is a person between 18 and 65 years old who received the Ad26.COV2.S COVID-19 vaccine or a placebo. Sample: peripheral blood, taken in a trial of Ad26.COV2.S vaccine versus placebo. Read as DNA, the sequence is TGTGCCAGCTCACCACCGACCAATGAGCAGTTCTTC. Protein translation: CASSPPTNEQFF.